This T cell receptor (beta chain) was recorded in a study of molecular identifiers for immune sequencing clone quantification. Study results and limitations: In cases of identical TCR molecules sharing a barcode, highly expanded clone sizes could be underestimated.

J gave up 8 bases and V 0 bases, and 14 bases lay outside the gene matches. This CDR3 has 18 amino acids. Looked up from germline, CDR1 is LGHNA and CDR2 is YNFKEQ. Previously described methods and listed TCR primers produced bulk TCR libraries. A single record per CDR3 protein comes from TCRdb applying MiXCR to the PCR reads. The table includes about 630,000 distinct CDR3 sequences, roughly 25% detected once. Many counts were recorded for this clonotype. Its antigen remains unidentified. The sample comprised naive CD8+ T cells from blood, with Jurkat cell RNA spiked in. Stated subset: FACS-sorted CD8+CD4-CCR7+CD45RA+ naive T cells. The receptor was isolated from a human donor in good health. Some libraries in this study had Jurkat cell RNA spiked in. The rearrangement joins TRBV4-2 to TRBJ2-4; 9 bases are shared with TRBD2. The CDR3 loop reads CASSQDPAGGSTIDIQYF. In nucleotides, the CDR3 is TGTGCCAGCAGCCAAGATCCAGCGGGAGGCTCTACGATCGACATTCAGTACTTC.